This TCR beta chain was captured in a study of T cells in localized non-small cell lung cancer. Whole-study findings and limits: In adjacent lung appeared a median about 58 of the top 100 tumor clones.

Regarding this clone: Antigen unknown.

Using immunoSEQ multiplex PCR, the repertoire was profiled, and TCRdb retains in-frame clones only, with some absent. Among 45,000 to 50,000 clones listed, roughly nine tenths were seen once. V was pared by 5 bases and J by 4 bases, with 8 bases of the junction left unmatched. CDR3 length equals 16 residues. CDR1 is SGHVS, CDR2 FQNEAQ, per germline. Sequenced material: PBMCs, taken before any cancer treatment. This receptor was obtained from a man between 40 and 69 years old with stage II lung adenocarcinoma. The genes are TRBV7-8 and TRBJ2-2; 9 nucleotides align to TRBD1. The CDR3 DNA follows: TGTGCCAGCAGCCCCTGGGACAGGGCTGGCACCGGGGAGCTGTTTTTT. Residues: CASSPWDRAGTGELFF.